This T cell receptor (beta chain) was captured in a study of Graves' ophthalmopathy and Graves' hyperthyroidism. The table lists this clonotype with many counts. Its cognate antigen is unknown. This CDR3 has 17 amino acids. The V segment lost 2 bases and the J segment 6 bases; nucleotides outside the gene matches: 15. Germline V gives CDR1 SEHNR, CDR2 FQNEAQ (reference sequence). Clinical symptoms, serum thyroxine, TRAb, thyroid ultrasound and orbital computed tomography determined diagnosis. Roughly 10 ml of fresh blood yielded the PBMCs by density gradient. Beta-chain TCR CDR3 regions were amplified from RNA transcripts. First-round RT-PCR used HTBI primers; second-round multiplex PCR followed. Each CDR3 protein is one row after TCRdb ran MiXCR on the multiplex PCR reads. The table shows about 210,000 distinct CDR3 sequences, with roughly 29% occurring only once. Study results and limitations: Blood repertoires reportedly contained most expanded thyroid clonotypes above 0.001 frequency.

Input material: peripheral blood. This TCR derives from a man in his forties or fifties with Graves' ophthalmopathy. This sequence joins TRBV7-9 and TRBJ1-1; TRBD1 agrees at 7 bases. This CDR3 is CASSLNKAGGIIPEAFF. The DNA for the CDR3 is TGTGCCAGCAGCTTAAATAAGGCAGGGGGTATAATACCTGAAGCTTTCTTT.